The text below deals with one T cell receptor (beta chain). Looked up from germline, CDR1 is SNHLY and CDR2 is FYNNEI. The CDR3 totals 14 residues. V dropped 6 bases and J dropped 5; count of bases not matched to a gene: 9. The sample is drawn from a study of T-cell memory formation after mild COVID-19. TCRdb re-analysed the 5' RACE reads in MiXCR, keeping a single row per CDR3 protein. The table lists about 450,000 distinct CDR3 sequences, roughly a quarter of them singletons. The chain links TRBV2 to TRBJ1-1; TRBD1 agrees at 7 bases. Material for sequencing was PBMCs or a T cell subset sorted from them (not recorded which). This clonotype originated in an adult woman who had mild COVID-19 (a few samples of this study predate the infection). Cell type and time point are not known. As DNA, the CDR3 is TGTGCCAGCAGCCCCCCCAGGGGGGGGACTGAAGCTTTCTTT. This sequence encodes CASSPPRGGTEAFF.